What follows is one T cell receptor beta chain and its context. Its specificity is unknown. At the DNA level, this CDR3 is encoded by other sequences in the same sample as well. Naive CD8 cells lacked CD45RO and underwent positive selection for CCR7, leaving out terminally differentiated effector memory CD45RA+ cells. Those who donated, Caucasian adults without exception, all lived in Nashville, Tennessee. Data came from immunoSEQ multiplex PCR; TCRdb stores just in-frame clones and leaves some out. This repertoire shows some 1,900,000 clones, 85% to 95% found once; its top ten account for roughly 1.2%. These data belong to a study of shared clonotypes between healthy human individuals. Study summary: Three CD4 naive, three CD4 memory, two CD8 naive and one CD8 memory plate were used per donor.

Study results and caveats: Few donors limited the genetic and exposure-history diversity represented.

Germline CDR1 is MNHEY and CDR2 is SVGAGI. Deletions cut 0 bases from V and 0 bases from J, with 8 bases between. The CDR3 is 15 amino acids. The material sequenced was naive CD8+ T cells sorted from blood. V is TRBV6-5 and J is TRBJ1-2; D gene unclear. The TCR comes from a man aged 18 to 30 in good health. The CDR3 DNA is TGTGCCAGCAGTTACTCAGAGGGAGCTAACTATGGCTACACCTTC. The encoded protein is CASSYSEGANYGYTF.